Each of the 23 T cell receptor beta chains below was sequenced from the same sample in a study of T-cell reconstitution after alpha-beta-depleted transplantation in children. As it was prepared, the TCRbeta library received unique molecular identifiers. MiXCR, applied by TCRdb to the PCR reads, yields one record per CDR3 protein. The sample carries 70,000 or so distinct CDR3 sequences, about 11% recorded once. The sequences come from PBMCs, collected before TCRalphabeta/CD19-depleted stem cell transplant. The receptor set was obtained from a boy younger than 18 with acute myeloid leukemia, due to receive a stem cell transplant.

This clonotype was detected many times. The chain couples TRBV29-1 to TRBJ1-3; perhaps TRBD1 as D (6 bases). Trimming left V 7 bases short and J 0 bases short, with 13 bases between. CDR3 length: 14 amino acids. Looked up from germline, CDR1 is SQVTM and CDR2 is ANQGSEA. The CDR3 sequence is CSAEDSSSGNTIYF. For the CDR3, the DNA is TGCAGCGCAGAGGACAGCTCCTCTGGAAACACCATATATTTT.

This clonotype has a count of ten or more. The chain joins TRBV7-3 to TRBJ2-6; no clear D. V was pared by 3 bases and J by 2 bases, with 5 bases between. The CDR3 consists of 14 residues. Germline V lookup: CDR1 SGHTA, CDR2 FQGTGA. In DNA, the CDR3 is TGTGCCAGCAGCTTCCGGCCTGGGGCCAACGTCCTGACTTTC. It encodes CASSFRPGANVLTF.

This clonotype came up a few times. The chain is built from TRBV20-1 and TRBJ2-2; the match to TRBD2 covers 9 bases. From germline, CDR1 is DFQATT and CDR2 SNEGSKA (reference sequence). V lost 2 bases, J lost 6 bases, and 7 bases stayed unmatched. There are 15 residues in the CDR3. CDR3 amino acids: CSARPAGGPSGELFF. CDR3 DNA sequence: TGCAGTGCTAGACCGGCGGGGGGGCCGTCCGGGGAGCTGTTTTTT.

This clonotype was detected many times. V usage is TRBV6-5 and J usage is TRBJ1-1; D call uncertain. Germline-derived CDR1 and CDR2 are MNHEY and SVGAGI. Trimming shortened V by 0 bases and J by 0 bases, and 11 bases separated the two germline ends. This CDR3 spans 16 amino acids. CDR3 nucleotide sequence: TGTGCCAGCAGTTACTCGGGTACTACATTGAACACTGAAGCTTTCTTT. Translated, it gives CASSYSGTTLNTEAFF.

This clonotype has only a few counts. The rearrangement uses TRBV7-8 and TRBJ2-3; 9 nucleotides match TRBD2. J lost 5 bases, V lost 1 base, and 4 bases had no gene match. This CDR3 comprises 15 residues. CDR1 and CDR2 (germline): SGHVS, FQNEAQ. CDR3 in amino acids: CASSLEAGGLDTQYF. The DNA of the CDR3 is TGTGCCAGCAGCTTAGAAGCGGGGGGTCTAGATACGCAGTATTTT.

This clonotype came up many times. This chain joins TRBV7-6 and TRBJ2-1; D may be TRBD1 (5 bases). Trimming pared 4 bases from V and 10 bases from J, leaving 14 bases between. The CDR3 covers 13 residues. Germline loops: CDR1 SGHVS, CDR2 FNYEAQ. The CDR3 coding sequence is TGTGCCAGCAGCTCGGCTTACTCAGGGGAGCAGTTCTTC. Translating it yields CASSSAYSGEQFF.

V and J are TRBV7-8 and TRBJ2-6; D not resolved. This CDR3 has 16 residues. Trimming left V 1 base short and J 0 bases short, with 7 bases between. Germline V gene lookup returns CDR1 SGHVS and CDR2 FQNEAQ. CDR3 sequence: CASSLGVFSGANVLTF. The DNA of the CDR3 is TGTGCCAGCAGCTTAGGCGTCTTCTCTGGGGCCAACGTCCTGACTTTC.

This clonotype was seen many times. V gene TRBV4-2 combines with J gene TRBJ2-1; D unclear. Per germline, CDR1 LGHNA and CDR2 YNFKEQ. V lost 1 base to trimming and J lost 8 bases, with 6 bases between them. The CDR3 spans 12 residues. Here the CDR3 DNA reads TGTGCCAGCAGCCAAGGAATTCATGAGCAGTTCTTC. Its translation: CASSQGIHEQFF.

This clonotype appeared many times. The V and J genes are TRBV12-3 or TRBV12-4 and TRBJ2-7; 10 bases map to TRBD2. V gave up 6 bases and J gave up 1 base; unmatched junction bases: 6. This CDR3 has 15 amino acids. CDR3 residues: CASSSLAGDSYEQYF. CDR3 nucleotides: TGTGCCAGCAGCTCCCTAGCGGGAGATTCCTACGAGCAGTACTTC.

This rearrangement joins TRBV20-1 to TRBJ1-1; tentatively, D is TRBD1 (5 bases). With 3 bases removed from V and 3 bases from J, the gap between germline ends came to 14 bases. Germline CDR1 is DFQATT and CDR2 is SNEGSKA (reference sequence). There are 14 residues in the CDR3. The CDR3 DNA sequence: TGCAGTGCTAGTCTAGGGGTGGGGGACACTGAAGCTTTCTTT. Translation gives CSASLGVGDTEAFF.

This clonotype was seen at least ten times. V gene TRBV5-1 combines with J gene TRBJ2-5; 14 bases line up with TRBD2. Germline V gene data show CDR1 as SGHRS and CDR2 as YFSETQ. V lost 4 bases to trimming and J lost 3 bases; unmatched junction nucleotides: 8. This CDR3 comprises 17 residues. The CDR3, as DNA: TGCGCCAGCAGCGCGGGACTAGCGGGAGCGGGAGAAGAGACCCAGTACTTC. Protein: CASSAGLAGAGEETQYF.

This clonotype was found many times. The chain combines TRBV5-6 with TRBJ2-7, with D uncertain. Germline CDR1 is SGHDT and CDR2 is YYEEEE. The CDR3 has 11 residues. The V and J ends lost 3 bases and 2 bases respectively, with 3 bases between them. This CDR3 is CASSSTYEQYV. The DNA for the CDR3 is TGTGCCAGCAGCTCCACCTACGAGCAGTACGTC.

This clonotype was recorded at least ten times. The CDR3 bases are TGCAGTGCCCGGGACAGGGGGTCGGAGACCCAGTACTTC. Translation gives CSARDRGSETQYF. This chain links TRBV20-1 with TRBJ2-5; 11 bases line up with TRBD1. CDR1 is DFQATT, CDR2 SNEGSKA, per germline (reference sequence). The CDR3 extends over 13 amino acids. With 6 bases clipped from V and 5 bases from J, the junction kept 5 bases outside the gene matches.

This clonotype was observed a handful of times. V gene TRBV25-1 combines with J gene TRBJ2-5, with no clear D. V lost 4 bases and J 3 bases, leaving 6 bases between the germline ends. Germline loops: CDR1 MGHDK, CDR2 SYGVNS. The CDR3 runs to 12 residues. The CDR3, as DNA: TGTGCCAGCAGTGTCCAAGAAGAGACCCAGTACTTC. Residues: CASSVQEETQYF.

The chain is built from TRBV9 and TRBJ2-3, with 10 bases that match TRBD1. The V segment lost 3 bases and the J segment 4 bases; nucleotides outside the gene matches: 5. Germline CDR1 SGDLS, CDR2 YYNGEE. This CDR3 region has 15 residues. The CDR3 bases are TGTGCCAGCAGCGCCACCGGGACAGGGGCAGATACGCAGTATTTT. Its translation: CASSATGTGADTQYF.

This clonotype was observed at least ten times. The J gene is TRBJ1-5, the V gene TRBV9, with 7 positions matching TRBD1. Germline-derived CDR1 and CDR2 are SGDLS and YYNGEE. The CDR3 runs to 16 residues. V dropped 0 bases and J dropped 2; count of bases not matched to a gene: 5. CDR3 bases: TGTGCCAGCAGCGTAGGGCCAGGGGGTGGCAATCAGCCCCAGCATTTT. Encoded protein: CASSVGPGGGNQPQHF.

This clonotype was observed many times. The CDR3 DNA reads as TGTGCCAGCAGCTTAGGGACAGCTAATCAGCCCCAGCATTTT. Translated: CASSLGTANQPQHF. The chain employs TRBV7-6 and TRBJ1-5; tentatively, D is TRBD1 (6 bases). This CDR3 has 14 amino acids. In germline, CDR1 is SGHVS, CDR2 FNYEAQ. V was trimmed by 1 base and J by 4 bases, leaving 8 bases between them.

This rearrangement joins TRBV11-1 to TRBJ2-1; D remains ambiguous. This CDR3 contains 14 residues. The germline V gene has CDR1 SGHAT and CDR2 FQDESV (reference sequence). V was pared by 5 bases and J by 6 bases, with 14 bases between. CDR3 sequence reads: CASSISHRTNEQFF. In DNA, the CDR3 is TGTGCCAGCAGCATTAGTCACCGGACCAATGAGCAGTTCTTC.

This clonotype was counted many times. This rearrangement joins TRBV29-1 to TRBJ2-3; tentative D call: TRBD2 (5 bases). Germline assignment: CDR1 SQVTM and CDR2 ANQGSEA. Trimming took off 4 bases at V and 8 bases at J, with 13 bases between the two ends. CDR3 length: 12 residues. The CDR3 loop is CSVAAGYATQYF. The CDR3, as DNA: TGCAGCGTTGCTGCGGGCTATGCTACGCAGTATTTT.

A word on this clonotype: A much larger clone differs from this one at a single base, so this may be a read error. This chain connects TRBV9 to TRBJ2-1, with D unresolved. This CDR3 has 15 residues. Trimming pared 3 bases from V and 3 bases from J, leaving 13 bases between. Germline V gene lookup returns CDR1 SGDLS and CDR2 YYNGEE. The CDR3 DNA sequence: TGTGCCAGCAGCGCCACTACCTTCTACTACAATGAGCAGTTCTTC. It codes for CASSATTFYYNEQFF.

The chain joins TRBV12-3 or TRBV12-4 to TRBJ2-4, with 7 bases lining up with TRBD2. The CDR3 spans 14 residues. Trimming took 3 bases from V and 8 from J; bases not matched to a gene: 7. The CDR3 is CASSLTSRGDIQYF. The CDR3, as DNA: TGTGCCAGCAGTTTGACTAGCCGTGGGGACATTCAGTACTTC.

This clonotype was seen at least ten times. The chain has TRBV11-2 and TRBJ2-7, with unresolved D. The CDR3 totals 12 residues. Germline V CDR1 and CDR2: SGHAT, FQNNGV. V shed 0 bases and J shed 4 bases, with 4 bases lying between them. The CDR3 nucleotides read TGTGCCAGCAGCTTAGAACTATACGAGCAGTACGTC. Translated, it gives CASSLELYEQYV.

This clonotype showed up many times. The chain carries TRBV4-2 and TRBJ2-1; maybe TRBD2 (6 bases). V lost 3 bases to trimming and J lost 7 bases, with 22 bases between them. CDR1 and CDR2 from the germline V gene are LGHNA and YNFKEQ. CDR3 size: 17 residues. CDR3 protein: CASSQHFRRDPGNEQFF. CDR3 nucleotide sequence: TGTGCCAGCAGCCAGCATTTCAGGCGGGACCCGGGGAATGAGCAGTTCTTC.